One sample yielded the 32 T cell receptor beta chains listed below, sequenced in a study of blood T cell repertoires in COVID-19. Profiled with immunoSEQ multiplex PCR; TCRdb holds only in-frame clones, not every one. The table includes fewer than 250,000 clones, about 87% detected once. Sequencing input: peripheral blood. The source is an older man with acute or convalescent COVID-19.

This clone showed up just once. The CDR3 reads CASSQVETANTEAFF. Here the CDR3 DNA reads TGCGCCAGCAGCCAAGTGGAGACAGCAAACACTGAAGCTTTCTTT. The chain links TRBV4-1 to TRBJ1-1; possibly TRBD1 for D (5 bases). Germline values: CDR1 MGHRA, CDR2 YSYEKL. Trimming pared 1 base from V and 2 bases from J, leaving 11 bases between. This CDR3 spans 15 amino acids.

The chain couples TRBV7-8 to TRBJ1-5; the D is unclear. This CDR3 contains 14 residues. The V end was cut by 4 bases, the J end by 0 bases, with 7 bases between. Looked up from germline, CDR1 is SGHVS and CDR2 is FQNEAQ. The CDR3 bases are TGTGCCAGCAGCTCCGAGGATAGCAATCAGCCCCAGCATTTT. Translating it yields CASSSEDSNQPQHF. Full variable domain (rest looked up from reference TRBV7-8 and TRBJ1-5): GAGVSQSPRYKVAKRGQDVALRCDPISGHVSLFWYQQALGQGPEFLTYFQNEAQLDKSGLPSDRFFAERPEGSVSTLKIQRTQQEDSAVYLCASSSEDSNQPQHFGDGTRLSIL.

V gene TRBV5-1 combines with J gene TRBJ1-3, with D hard to call. The CDR3 totals 16 residues. Germline V gene lookup returns CDR1 SGHRS and CDR2 YFSETQ. Deletions cut 4 bases from V and 0 bases from J, with 14 bases between. The CDR3 bases are TGCGCCAGCAGCCCCGGGGATACGAGCTCTGGAAACACCATATATTTT. Protein product: CASSPGDTSSGNTIYF.

As concerns this clone: A much more abundant neighbour one base away suggests this may be a read error. The chain recombines TRBV19 with TRBJ1-5; tentative D call: TRBD1 (6 bases). Trimming took off 1 base at V and 0 bases at J, with 7 bases between the two ends. CDR1 and CDR2 from the germline V gene are LNHDA and SQIVND (reference sequence). The CDR3 is 15 residues long. The CDR3 DNA sequence: TGTGCCAGTAGTATAGGACAGGTTAGCAATCAGCCCCAGCATTTT. Its translation: CASSIGQVSNQPQHF.

The V gene is TRBV19, the J gene TRBJ2-7; 12 bases are a match to TRBD2. With 3 bases clipped from V and 4 bases from J, the junction kept 16 bases outside the gene matches. This CDR3 has 19 amino acids. Germline assignment: CDR1 LNHDA and CDR2 SQIVND (reference sequence). The CDR3 protein is CASSIRSAGTSGRRYEQYF. CDR3 nucleotides: TGTGCCAGTAGTATCAGGAGTGCCGGTACTAGCGGGAGGCGGTACGAGCAGTACTTC.

This clone was counted between two and nine times. The chain uses TRBV4-2 and TRBJ1-4; the D is unclear. Germline V gives CDR1 LGHNA, CDR2 YNFKEQ. The V end was cut by 2 bases, the J end by 0 bases, with 16 bases between. CDR3 length equals 18 residues. The CDR3 spells CASSQTQQLGTTNEKLFF. DNA of the CDR3: TGTGCCAGCAGCCAAACACAACAGCTCGGAACAACTAATGAAAAACTGTTTTTT.

The V call is TRBV19, the J call TRBJ2-1; 12 nucleotides line up with TRBD2. Looked up from germline, CDR1 is LNHDA and CDR2 is SQIVND (reference sequence). CDR3 length equals 16 residues. V dropped 4 bases and J dropped 7; count of bases not matched to a gene: 8. The CDR3 loop reads CASSTRLAGVGNEQFF. Written as DNA, the CDR3 is TGTGCCAGTAGTACCCGACTAGCGGGAGTGGGGAATGAGCAGTTCTTC.

This chain joins TRBV18 and TRBJ1-1, with D perhaps TRBD1 (6 bases). The CDR3 is 17 amino acids. V was clipped by 0 bases and J by 2 bases, with 16 bases between them. Germline V gene data show CDR1 as KGHSH and CDR2 as LQKENI. CDR3 amino acids: CASSPPDSVLYNTEAFF. As DNA, the CDR3 is TGTGCCAGCTCACCACCGGACAGCGTTTTATATAACACTGAAGCTTTCTTT.

This chain joins TRBV29-1 and TRBJ1-2; TRBD1 agrees at 7 bases. The CDR3 is 14 residues long. V gave up 7 bases and J gave up 0 bases; unmatched junction bases: 8. CDR1 and CDR2 from the germline V gene are SQVTM and ANQGSEA. The CDR3 is CSARRDSANYGYTF. The CDR3 region has the DNA TGCAGCGCGCGCCGGGACAGCGCTAACTATGGCTACACCTTC.

This chain links TRBV2 with TRBJ1-1; D is undetermined. Germline V gene lookup returns CDR1 SNHLY and CDR2 FYNNEI. CDR3 length: 15 residues. The V gene lost 9 bases and the J gene lost 0 bases, with 17 bases spanning the gap. The CDR3 protein is CASKDSGLVNTEAFF. The DNA of the CDR3 is TGTGCCAGTAAGGATAGCGGGCTGGTGAACACTGAAGCTTTCTTT.

This chain joins TRBV9 and TRBJ2-1; TRBD2 matches 14 bases. Trimming at V came to 1 base and at J to 0 bases, leaving 6 bases not matched to a gene. CDR1 and CDR2 from the germline V gene are SGDLS and YYNGEE. The length of the CDR3 is 19 residues. CDR3 DNA: TGTGCCAGCAGCGTACGACTAGCGGGAGGGCCGAGCTCCTACAATGAGCAGTTCTTC. This codes for CASSVRLAGGPSSYNEQFF.

The V gene is TRBV7-2, the J gene TRBJ2-1, with 8 bases that match TRBD1. The V gene end was trimmed by 0 bases and the J gene end by 8 bases; junction bases not matched to a gene: 6. The CDR3 runs to 15 residues. Germline V gene data show CDR1 as SGHTA and CDR2 as FQGNSA. DNA for the CDR3: TGTGCCAGCAGCTTAGCGGGACAGGTCGCCGATGAGCAGTTCTTC. Its translation is CASSLAGQVADEQFF.

This chain connects TRBV5-4 to TRBJ1-1; possible D gene TRBD1, 5 bases. The CDR3 spans 16 residues. CDR1 SGHNT and CDR2 YYREEE come from the germline V gene (reference sequence). V lost 0 bases, J lost 2 bases, and 14 bases lay in between. In DNA, the CDR3 is TGTGCCAGCAGCTTGGCATGGGTCCAGGGAAACACTGAAGCTTTCTTT. This codes for CASSLAWVQGNTEAFF.

This clone was seen only a few times. The chain carries TRBV4-1 and TRBJ2-3; unclear D gene. Trimming stripped 4 bases from V and 5 bases from J, with 10 bases between. Per the germline V gene, CDR1 is MGHRA and CDR2 is YSYEKL. This CDR3 spans 13 amino acids. This CDR3 is CASSPDSRDTQYF. The CDR3 DNA is TGCGCCAGCAGCCCTGACTCGAGAGATACGCAGTATTTT.

The chain uses TRBV19 and TRBJ2-1, with D hard to call. CDR3 size: 19 residues. V was pared by 3 bases and J by 0 bases, with 21 bases between. Germline lookup yields CDR1 LNHDA and CDR2 SQIVND (reference sequence). The CDR3 DNA sequence: TGTGCCAGTAGTATGAACCTATATTTAGCAATGAGCTCCTACAATGAGCAGTTCTTC. Its translation is CASSMNLYLAMSSYNEQFF.

This chain joins TRBV11-3 and TRBJ1-1; possible D gene TRBD1, 5 bases. Germline V CDR1 and CDR2: SGHNT, YENEEA. CDR3 length: 15 residues. V lost 5 bases and J lost 1, with 14 bases in between. This CDR3 reads CASSLGQGENTEAFF. In DNA form, the CDR3 reads TGTGCCAGCAGCCTAGGGCAGGGCGAGAACACTGAAGCTTTCTTT.

The rearrangement uses TRBV27 and TRBJ1-1, with D uncertain. Trimming stripped 6 bases from V and 0 bases from J, with 5 bases between. Germline CDR1 is MNHEY and CDR2 is SMNVEV (reference sequence). The CDR3 has 12 amino acids. The chain's CDR3 is CASSHMNTEAFF. The CDR3 coding sequence is TGTGCCAGCAGCCACATGAACACTGAAGCTTTCTTT.

The chain combines TRBV7-8 with TRBJ2-3; 11 bases fit TRBD2. The trim removed 1 base at V and 9 bases at J, leaving 6 bases unmatched. Germline V gene sequence: CDR1 SGHVS, CDR2 FQNEAQ. The CDR3 has 15 residues. Written as DNA, the CDR3 is TGTGCCAGCAGCTTAGATAGCGGGAGGGCTCGGACGCAGTATTTT. Translated: CASSLDSGRARTQYF.

V and J are TRBV4-2 and TRBJ2-7, with 7 bases lining up with TRBD1. The CDR3 consists of 13 residues. The germline CDR1 and CDR2 sequences are LGHNA and YNFKEQ. V shed 2 bases, J shed 3 bases, and the junction held 1 base outside the gene matches. CDR3 nucleotides: TGTGCCAGCAGCCAACGGGACAGCTACGAGCAGTACTTC. As protein: CASSQRDSYEQYF.

The gene calls are TRBV11-1 and TRBJ1-3; maybe TRBD1 (5 bases). The CDR3 totals 16 residues. Germline V gene data show CDR1 as SGHAT and CDR2 as FQDESV (reference sequence). Trimming cost V 5 bases and J 0 bases, with 14 bases left between them. The CDR3 coding sequence is TGTGCCAGCAGCCTACGTTGGGGCAGCTCTGGAAACACCATATATTTT. It is translated as CASSLRWGSSGNTIYF.

This clone has just one count. The CDR3 nucleotides read TGTGCCAGCAGCCAAGATACTGCCGGACAGGCTGGGGCCAACGTCCTGACTTTC. It translates to CASSQDTAGQAGANVLTF. The chain uses TRBV4-2 and TRBJ2-6; TRBD1 matches at 7 bases. The CDR3 has 18 amino acids. Germline V gene data show CDR1 as LGHNA and CDR2 as YNFKEQ. The junction had 7 bases not matched to a gene; V was cut back by 0 bases and J by 2 bases.

The gene calls are TRBV9 and TRBJ2-1, with D possibly being TRBD2 (5 bases). The CDR3 is made up of 17 amino acids. The V gene lost 0 bases and the J gene lost 2 bases, with 15 bases spanning the gap. Germline V gene sequence: CDR1 SGDLS, CDR2 YYNGEE. CDR3 in amino acids: CASSVGPGGGTYNEQFF. The CDR3 bases are TGTGCCAGCAGCGTAGGGCCCGGAGGTGGAACCTACAATGAGCAGTTCTTC.

The V and J genes are TRBV4-1 and TRBJ2-1, with 7 positions matching TRBD1. Germline V gene data show CDR1 as MGHRA and CDR2 as YSYEKL. The CDR3 runs to 17 residues. V lost 2 bases and J lost 0; bases outside the gene matches: 7. The DNA of the CDR3 is TGCGCCAGCAGCCAAACCCCGACAGGGAGCTCCTACAATGAGCAGTTCTTC. As protein: CASSQTPTGSSYNEQFF.

This chain links TRBV29-1 with TRBJ1-5, with D unresolved. V was cut by 5 bases and J by 1 base, with 9 bases left in between. Germline loops: CDR1 SQVTM, CDR2 ANQGSEA. This CDR3 contains 13 residues. The CDR3 region is CSVRLASNQPQHF. DNA of the CDR3: TGCAGCGTTAGGTTAGCAAGCAATCAGCCCCAGCATTTT.

The V call is TRBV18, the J call TRBJ2-5, with TRBD1 matching over 7 bases. Germline V gene data show CDR1 as KGHSH and CDR2 as LQKENI. This CDR3 is 16 amino acids long. Unmatched junction bases numbered 8, after V lost 3 bases and J lost 1 base. The CDR3 coding sequence is TGTGCCAGCTCACCCCCCTTTACAGGGGCCCAAGAGACCCAGTACTTC. Protein: CASSPPFTGAQETQYF.

Here the CDR3 DNA reads TGTGCCAGCAGCCTACAGACTAGAAACTCCGAGCAGTACTTC. Protein product: CASSLQTRNSEQYF. The chain is built from TRBV4-2 and TRBJ2-7; D is perhaps TRBD2 (6 bases). The CDR3 length is 14 residues. CDR1 and CDR2 from the germline V gene are LGHNA and YNFKEQ. V gave up 4 bases and J gave up 6 bases, with 16 bases separating them.

The CDR3 bases are TGCGCCAGCAGCTCCGGGAACTCCTACAATGAGCAGTTCTTC. Protein: CASSSGNSYNEQFF. The rearrangement joins TRBV5-1 to TRBJ2-1, with D possibly being TRBD2 (5 bases). The CDR3 consists of 14 residues. Trimming took 3 bases from V and 0 from J, leaving 7 bases between them. Germline-derived CDR1 and CDR2 are SGHRS and YFSETQ. Together with reference TRBV5-1 and TRBJ2-1, the CDR3 gives the full variable domain: KAGVTQTPRYLIKTRGQQVTLSCSPISGHRSVSWYQQTPGQGLQFLFEYFSETQRNKGNFPGRFSGRQFSNSRSEMNVSTLELGDSALYLCASSSGNSYNEQFFGPGTRLTVL.

CDR3 residues: CASSVGGAVGYTF. CDR3 coding DNA: TGTGCCAGCAGCGTAGGCGGGGCCGTGGGCTACACCTTC. V usage is TRBV9 and J usage is TRBJ1-2; a possible D gene is TRBD1 (5 bases). Germline V gene data show CDR1 as SGDLS and CDR2 as YYNGEE. This CDR3 comprises 13 residues. Trimming stripped 0 bases from V and 8 bases from J, with 11 bases between.

V gene TRBV28 combines with J gene TRBJ2-5; TRBD1 matches 9 bases. CDR3 length: 13 amino acids. With 5 bases clipped from V and 8 bases from J, the junction kept 6 bases outside the gene matches. Germline V gene data show CDR1 as MDHEN and CDR2 as SYDVKM. This CDR3 is CASSLRDRVTQYF. As DNA, the CDR3 is TGTGCCAGCAGTCTCCGGGACAGGGTAACCCAGTACTTC.

The chain joins TRBV7-3 to TRBJ2-5, with a tentative D call TRBD1 (5 bases). CDR3 length: 13 amino acids. Germline V gene data show CDR1 as SGHTA and CDR2 as FQGTGA. V was shortened by 1 base and J by 5 bases, with 8 bases between the two germline ends. This CDR3 reads CASSLNQGETQYF. The CDR3 DNA sequence: TGTGCCAGCAGCTTAAATCAGGGCGAGACCCAGTACTTC. Using reference TRBV7-3 and TRBJ2-5 for the parts outside the CDR3, the full variable domain is GAGVSQTPSNKVTEKGKYVELRCDPISGHTALYWYRQSLGQGPEFLIYFQGTGAADDSGLPNDRFFAVRPEGSVSTLKIQRTERGDSAVYLCASSLNQGETQYFGPGTRLLVL.

The gene calls are TRBV19 and TRBJ1-5; a weak D match, TRBD1 (5 bases). Germline V gene lookup returns CDR1 LNHDA and CDR2 SQIVND (reference sequence). V was cut by 5 bases and J by 4 bases, with 12 bases left in between. CDR3 size: 14 residues. For the CDR3, the DNA is TGTGCCAGTAGTCGACAGCCCCGAAATCAGCCCCAGCATTTT. This encodes CASSRQPRNQPQHF.

The V gene is TRBV11-1, the J gene TRBJ2-3, with a tentative D call TRBD2 (5 bases). Germline V lookup: CDR1 SGHAT, CDR2 FQDESV (reference sequence). V lost 3 bases and J lost 4, with 8 bases in between. This CDR3 region has 13 residues. CDR3 bases: TGTGCCAGCAGCTTTTCAGCGGCAGATACGCAGTATTTT. Its protein is CASSFSAADTQYF.